Listed below are T cell receptor beta chains from one sample, sequenced in a study of T cell repertoires in cytomegalovirus infection. MiXCR was run by TCRdb on the reads, yielding one entry per CDR3 protein. The data hold roughly 100,000 distinct CDR3 sequences, with more than 15% observed a single time. Source material: PBMCs. Receptors were obtained from a human donor in good health (CMV status not recorded). Some clones in this sample may be carry-over from other donors' samples. CDR3s include the opening cysteine and the closing phenylalanine or tryptophan. The order of the fields is D gene, clone size, V gene, J gene, CDR3 DNA, CDR3 protein. A D gene is named only where the DNA matches it firmly. Size tells how often a clone was seen (once, few, many) or the class of an expanded clone, and some rows leave it out.

d_call: TRBD1; clone_size: NA; v_call: TRBV30; j_call: TRBJ1-1; cdr3_nt: TGTGCCTGGAGTGCGACAGGGGATGCCCGCCCTGAAGCTTTCTTT; cdr3_aa: CAWSATGDARPEAFF
d_call: NA; clone_size: NA; v_call: TRBV2; j_call: TRBJ1-1; cdr3_nt: TGTGCCAGCAGACCAGCGCTAGGGTCTGAAGCTTTCTTT; cdr3_aa: CASRPALGSEAFF
d_call: TRBD1; clone_size: NA; v_call: TRBV20-1; j_call: TRBJ1-5; cdr3_nt: TGCAGTGCTTGGACAGGGGCGAGTCAGCCCCAGCATTTT; cdr3_aa: CSAWTGASQPQHF
d_call: NA; clone_size: few; v_call: TRBV13; j_call: TRBJ2-4; cdr3_nt: TGTGCCAGCAGCTTGGGCAGGCTACTAGCCAAAAACATTCAGTACTTC; cdr3_aa: CASSLGRLLAKNIQYF
d_call: NA; clone_size: many; v_call: TRBV20-1; j_call: TRBJ1-1; cdr3_nt: TGCAGTGCCTTTGAGCGGAGCACTGAAGCTTTCTTT; cdr3_aa: CSAFERSTEAFF
d_call: TRBD2; clone_size: few; v_call: TRBV29-1; j_call: TRBJ2-7; cdr3_nt: TGCAGCGTAAGGCAGGGAGGGTACGAGCAGTACTTC; cdr3_aa: CSVRQGGYEQYF
d_call: NA; clone_size: few; v_call: TRBV15; j_call: TRBJ1-6; cdr3_nt: TGTGCCACCAGCCCCGGGACTGAAAATTCACCCCTCCACTTT; cdr3_aa: CATSPGTENSPLHF
d_call: NA; clone_size: few; v_call: TRBV3-1; j_call: TRBJ2-1; cdr3_nt: TGTGCCAGCAGCCCCGGACGGGGTGAGCAGTTCTTC; cdr3_aa: CASSPGRGEQFF
d_call: NA; clone_size: NA; v_call: TRBV20-1; j_call: TRBJ1-1; cdr3_nt: TGCAGTGCCGCTCCATTGAACACTGAAGCTTTCTTT; cdr3_aa: CSAAPLNTEAFF
d_call: NA; clone_size: few; v_call: TRBV7-4; j_call: TRBJ2-3; cdr3_nt: TGTGCCGGCCATGGCACAGATACGCAGTATTTT; cdr3_aa: CAGHGTDTQYF
d_call: NA; clone_size: NA; v_call: TRBV25-1; j_call: TRBJ1-4; cdr3_nt: TGTGCCAGCAGTGTCACTGGGGGGCGAGGGGAGAGAAAACTGTTTTTT; cdr3_aa: CASSVTGGRGERKLFF
d_call: TRBD1; clone_size: NA; v_call: TRBV10-3; j_call: TRBJ2-7; cdr3_nt: TGTGCCATCAGCGGGACAGACTACGAGCAGTACTTC; cdr3_aa: CAISGTDYEQYF
d_call: NA; clone_size: many; v_call: TRBV6-2/TRBV6-3; j_call: TRBJ1-2; cdr3_nt: TGTGCCAGCAGCCGCCCCGGGACCAACTATGGCTACACCTTC; cdr3_aa: CASSRPGTNYGYTF
d_call: NA; clone_size: many; v_call: TRBV19; j_call: TRBJ1-1; cdr3_nt: TGTGCCAGTAGACAACGGGCCTCCTTGTTGGGCCCTGAAGCTTTCTTT; cdr3_aa: CASRQRASLLGPEAFF
d_call: NA; clone_size: many; v_call: TRBV7-8; j_call: TRBJ1-6; cdr3_nt: TGTGCCAGCAGCTTAGCGTTCCAACTAGACGGCTCACCCCTCCACTTT; cdr3_aa: CASSLAFQLDGSPLHF
d_call: NA; clone_size: many; v_call: TRBV5-5; j_call: TRBJ2-1; cdr3_nt: TGTGCCAGCAGCTTGGACTTATACAATGAGCAGTTCTTC; cdr3_aa: CASSLDLYNEQFF
d_call: NA; clone_size: few; v_call: TRBV12-3/TRBV12-4; j_call: TRBJ2-1; cdr3_nt: TGTGCCAGCAGTTTTCGAGGTGTGGGGGACAATGAGCAGTTCTTC; cdr3_aa: CASSFRGVGDNEQFF
d_call: NA; clone_size: many; v_call: TRBV20-1; j_call: TRBJ1-2; cdr3_nt: TGCAGTGCTAGAGAGGGAGTCTCAAGGGGCTACACCTTC; cdr3_aa: CSAREGVSRGYTF
d_call: TRBD1; clone_size: many; v_call: TRBV20-1; j_call: TRBJ2-6; cdr3_nt: TGCGGGATGGTAGACAGGGGTTTGTCTGGGGCCAACGTCCTGACTTTC; cdr3_aa: CGMVDRGLSGANVLTF
d_call: NA; clone_size: NA; v_call: TRBV7-9; j_call: TRBJ1-2; cdr3_nt: TGTGCCAGCAGCCTTTCCACGGATGGCTACACCTTC; cdr3_aa: CASSLSTDGYTF
d_call: NA; clone_size: NA; v_call: TRBV6-5; j_call: TRBJ2-1; cdr3_nt: TGTGCCAGCCGTCTTACGGGTTGGACGGTCAATGAGCAGTTCTTC; cdr3_aa: CASRLTGWTVNEQFF
d_call: TRBD2; clone_size: few; v_call: TRBV7-2; j_call: TRBJ2-3; cdr3_nt: TGTGCCAGCAGCTTAGCGGCGGGGGGGATGACAAATACGCAGTATTTT; cdr3_aa: CASSLAAGGMTNTQYF
d_call: TRBD1; clone_size: NA; v_call: TRBV19; j_call: TRBJ2-4; cdr3_nt: TGTGCCAGTAAGGACAGGGCTCACATTCAGTACTTC; cdr3_aa: CASKDRAHIQYF
d_call: NA; clone_size: NA; v_call: TRBV6-6; j_call: TRBJ2-2; cdr3_nt: TGTGCCAGCATCTCCTCGGGGACCGGGGAGCTGTTTTTT; cdr3_aa: CASISSGTGELFF
d_call: TRBD1; clone_size: many; v_call: TRBV7-9; j_call: TRBJ1-5; cdr3_nt: TGTGCCAGCAGCCATCTTGGACAGGGAGCTAGCAATCAGCCCCAGCATTTT; cdr3_aa: CASSHLGQGASNQPQHF